This entry lists 30 T cell receptor beta chains sequenced from one sample in a study of T cells in localized non-small cell lung cancer. Clones were read by immunoSEQ multiplex PCR, and TCRdb kept only the in-frame ones, dropping some. The sample consists of a few thousand clones, around a quarter of them appearing once. The sample consisted of lung tumor tissue, taken before any cancer treatment. Receptor source: a male donor aged 60 or older with stage III squamous cell lung carcinoma.

The rearrangement joins TRBV11-3 to TRBJ1-5; 7 positions agree with TRBD1. CDR3 length: 15 residues. Germline V gene sequence: CDR1 SGHNT, CDR2 YENEEA. J gave up 1 base and V 5 bases, and 5 bases lay outside the gene matches. The CDR3 is CASSATGESNQPQHF. The DNA of the CDR3 is TGTGCCAGCAGCGCTACAGGGGAAAGCAATCAGCCCCAGCATTTT.

V and J are TRBV5-1 and TRBJ2-7; D ambiguous. This CDR3 has 14 residues. V was trimmed by 1 base and J by 7 bases, leaving 15 bases between them. Per germline, CDR1 SGHRS and CDR2 YFSETQ. In DNA form, the CDR3 reads TGCGCCAGCAGCTTGTCCCGCCGGGTGGGTGAGCAGTACTTC. Its protein is CASSLSRRVGEQYF.

The chain couples TRBV6-8 to TRBJ1-1, with a tentative D call TRBD1 (5 bases). Germline assignment: CDR1 MNHGY and CDR2 SAAAGT. There are 13 residues in the CDR3. V lost 5 bases and J 1 base, leaving 8 bases between the germline ends. The CDR3 DNA sequence: TGTGCCAGCAGTATCACAGGGAACACTGAAGCTTTCTTT. This codes for CASSITGNTEAFF.

This clone is labeled as medium-sized. V is TRBV9 and J is TRBJ1-3; the D gene is possibly TRBD1 (5 bases). The CDR3 spans 17 residues. Germline-derived CDR1 and CDR2 are SGDLS and YYNGEE. The V end lost 4 bases, the J end lost 0 bases, and 17 bases lay between the germline ends. DNA for the CDR3: TGTGCCAGCAGCCTCCCTCGGGACCTAAGCTCTGGAAACACCATATATTTT. Its translation is CASSLPRDLSSGNTIYF.

This clone was seen a few times. J is TRBJ1-2 and V is TRBV9, with D unresolved. The CDR3 sequence is 15 residues long. V lost 5 bases and J 0 bases, leaving 14 bases between the germline ends. Germline values: CDR1 SGDLS, CDR2 YYNGEE. CDR3 bases: TGTGCCAGCAGTCCGGACCGCCGAGCTAACTATGGCTACACCTTC. It codes for CASSPDRRANYGYTF.

CDR3 region: CASSPRQGHEQYF. Written as DNA, the CDR3 is TGTGCCAGTAGTCCCCGACAGGGCCACGAGCAGTACTTC. The chain combines TRBV19 with TRBJ2-7; 7 bases map to TRBD1. Per germline, CDR1 LNHDA and CDR2 SQIVND (reference sequence). The CDR3 loop spans 13 amino acids. The ends lost 5 bases at V and 5 bases at J; junction bases unmatched: 6.

The CDR3 region has the DNA TGCGCCAGCAGCCCCGAAGGGACTAGCGGGAGCAATGAGCAGTTCTTC. Translation gives CASSPEGTSGSNEQFF. The chain combines TRBV5-1 with TRBJ2-1; 14 bases fit TRBD2. After removal of 4 bases from V and 6 bases from J, the junction contained 6 bases not matched to a gene. Per the germline V gene, CDR1 is SGHRS and CDR2 is YFSETQ. The CDR3 extends over 16 amino acids.

This clone was detected a few times. The rearrangement uses TRBV7-4 and TRBJ1-5; D call uncertain. V gave up 3 bases and J gave up 4 bases, with 10 bases separating them. In germline, CDR1 is SGHVT, CDR2 SQSDAQ. The CDR3 extends over 14 amino acids. CDR3 coding DNA: TGTGCCAGCAGCTTGGGTTTCCAGAATCAGCCCCAGCATTTT. Translated: CASSLGFQNQPQHF.

This clone is large within its sample. The rearrangement uses TRBV9 and TRBJ2-2; tentative D call: TRBD2 (6 bases). Germline V lookup: CDR1 SGDLS, CDR2 YYNGEE. The length of the CDR3 is 15 residues. V shed 0 bases and J shed 7 bases, with 13 bases lying between them. The CDR3 coding sequence is TGTGCCAGCAGCGTAGCTTCTAGCGTTAGCGGGGAGCTGTTTTTT. Translating it yields CASSVASSVSGELFF.

V is TRBV4-1 and J is TRBJ1-2; D unresolved. In germline, CDR1 is MGHRA, CDR2 YSYEKL. The CDR3 contains 16 residues. V was cut by 0 bases and J by 0 bases, with 11 bases left in between. The CDR3 region is CASSQEGSSANYGYTF. The CDR3 DNA reads as TGCGCCAGCAGCCAAGAAGGGTCGTCGGCTAACTATGGCTACACCTTC.

The V gene is TRBV29-1, the J gene TRBJ2-7, with D tentatively TRBD2 (5 bases). CDR3 length: 12 residues. CDR1 is SQVTM, CDR2 ANQGSEA, per germline. V was trimmed by 4 bases and J by 1 base, leaving 8 bases between them. The CDR3 protein is CSVAGGSYEQYF. CDR3 coding DNA: TGCAGCGTTGCTGGCGGGTCCTACGAGCAGTACTTC.

The gene calls are TRBV25-1 and TRBJ1-3; D is perhaps TRBD1 (5 bases). The germline V gene encodes CDR1 MGHDK and CDR2 SYGVNS. This CDR3 has 15 amino acids. The V gene lost 4 bases and the J gene lost 4 bases, with 14 bases spanning the gap. The CDR3 DNA follows: TGTGCCAGCAGTGGCCGGGGGGGACCAGGAAACACCATATATTTT. This gives the protein CASSGRGGPGNTIYF. Filled out from reference TRBV25-1 and TRBJ1-3, the complete variable domain reads EADIYQTPRYLVIGTGKKITLECSQTMGHDKMYWYQQDPGMELHLIHYSYGVNSTEKGDLSSESTVSRIRTEHFPLTLESARPSHTSQYLCASSGRGGPGNTIYFGEGSWLTVV.

The chain couples TRBV29-1 to TRBJ1-1, with 11 nucleotides matching TRBD1. The CDR3 sequence is 13 residues long. The J segment lost 5 bases and the V segment lost 6 bases, leaving 5 bases of the junction unmatched. Germline V gene lookup returns CDR1 SQVTM and CDR2 ANQGSEA. The CDR3 DNA reads as TGCAGCGTCGGACAGGGGGCGCATACTGAAGCTTTCTTT. It codes for CSVGQGAHTEAFF.

The chain couples TRBV6-7 to TRBJ2-7; TRBD1 agrees at 11 bases. TRBV6-7 counts as an open reading frame of uncertain function. Losses at the gene ends were 5 bases for V and 12 bases for J; bases not matched to a gene: 3. The CDR3 totals 11 residues. The CDR3 is CASSPGTGGYF. DNA of the CDR3: TGTGCCAGCAGTCCGGGGACAGGGGGGTACTTC.

This clone was detected a few times. The chain links TRBV28 to TRBJ2-7; 12 bases fit TRBD1. Trimming cost V 5 bases and J 7 bases; bases outside gene matches: 9. Germline V gene lookup returns CDR1 MDHEN and CDR2 SYDVKM. The CDR3 is made up of 15 amino acids. This chain's CDR3 is CASSGRDRGPEEQYF. The CDR3 coding sequence is TGTGCCAGCAGTGGCCGGGACAGGGGGCCGGAGGAGCAGTACTTC.

This clone is labeled as large. The genes are TRBV6-8 and TRBJ2-2, with a weak D call TRBD2 (6 bases). The V end lost 4 bases, the J end lost 2 bases, and 11 bases lay between the germline ends. Per the germline V gene, CDR1 is MNHGY and CDR2 is SAAAGT. The CDR3 length is 15 residues. CDR3 bases: TGTGCCAGCAGTTCCGGGACTTCAAACACCGGGGAGCTGTTTTTT. This translates into CASSSGTSNTGELFF.

The count of this clone is one. V usage is TRBV18 and J usage is TRBJ1-1, with D unresolved. The CDR3 consists of 13 residues. Looked up from germline, CDR1 is KGHSH and CDR2 is LQKENI. V lost 2 bases and J lost 0, with 4 bases in between. In nucleotides, the CDR3 is TGTGCCAGCTCACCAGGGGTGAACACTGAAGCTTTCTTT. Translating it yields CASSPGVNTEAFF.

This sequence joins TRBV11-3 and TRBJ2-2; 9 nucleotides align to TRBD2. The junction had 10 bases not matched to a gene; V was cut back by 6 bases and J by 5 bases. Per the germline V gene, CDR1 is SGHNT and CDR2 is YENEEA. CDR3 length equals 16 residues. CDR3 sequence reads: CASSWLAGVETGELFF. As DNA, the CDR3 is TGTGCCAGCAGTTGGTTAGCGGGAGTCGAAACCGGGGAGCTGTTTTTT.

The rearrangement links TRBV5-1 to TRBJ2-1; 16 nucleotides agree with TRBD2. The length of the CDR3 is 17 residues. With 4 bases clipped from V and 4 bases from J, the junction kept 5 bases outside the gene matches. Germline V gives CDR1 SGHRS, CDR2 YFSETQ. As DNA, the CDR3 is TGCGCCAGCAGCAAGGGACTAGCGGGAGGGCCGTACAATGAGCAGTTCTTC. The encoded protein is CASSKGLAGGPYNEQFF.

This chain links TRBV5-1 with TRBJ2-2, with D unresolved. Per the germline V gene, CDR1 is SGHRS and CDR2 is YFSETQ. The CDR3 has 14 residues. The V end was cut by 0 bases, the J end by 3 bases, with 6 bases between. The CDR3 region is CASSLALDTGELFF. Written as DNA, the CDR3 is TGCGCCAGCAGCTTGGCCCTGGACACCGGGGAGCTGTTTTTT.

This chain connects TRBV23-1 to TRBJ2-5, with TRBD2 matching 12 bases. TRBV23-1 is sorted into the ORF group, with uncertain function. The CDR3 is made up of 18 amino acids. V was clipped by 4 bases and J by 2 bases; unmatched bases: 11. Written as DNA, the CDR3 is TGCGCCAGCAGTCTCCACGGGGGTCTAGCGGGAGGGCAAGAGACCCAGTACTTC. Residues: CASSLHGGLAGGQETQYF.

The rearrangement joins TRBV11-3 to TRBJ1-1; D may be TRBD1 (6 bases). Germline V gene sequence: CDR1 SGHNT, CDR2 YENEEA. This CDR3 contains 14 residues. Trimming cost V 3 bases and J 4 bases, with 12 bases left between them. The CDR3 reads CASSLDTGSTEAFF. Here the CDR3 DNA reads TGTGCCAGCAGCTTGGATACAGGGAGCACTGAAGCTTTCTTT.

This clone was recorded many times. CDR3 sequence reads: CASSLVPRDRGQNEQFF. As DNA, the CDR3 is TGTGCCAGCAGCTTAGTTCCCCGGGACAGGGGACAAAATGAGCAGTTCTTC. The chain uses TRBV11-3 and TRBJ2-1, with TRBD1 matching 10 bases. J was trimmed by 7 bases and V by 1 base; bases with no gene match: 10. The CDR3 spans 17 residues. The germline gives CDR1 SGHNT, CDR2 YENEEA.

The V call is TRBV7-1, the J call TRBJ2-1; 9 bases map to TRBD2. TRBV7-1 qualifies as an ORF whose function is uncertain. The V gene end was trimmed by 4 bases and the J gene end by 6 bases; junction bases not matched to a gene: 1. The CDR3 spans 13 residues. CDR3 loop: CASSLLAGNEQFF. In DNA form, the CDR3 reads TGTGCCAGCAGCTTACTAGCGGGCAATGAGCAGTTCTTC.

The rearrangement links TRBV30 to TRBJ1-1; TRBD1 matches at 9 bases. This CDR3 is 14 amino acids long. CDR1 is GTSNPN and CDR2 is SVGIG in the germline V gene (reference sequence). V trimming: 4 bases; J trimming: 1 base; junction bases outside the gene matches: 4. CDR3 region: CAWKTGGTNTEAFF. Here the CDR3 DNA reads TGTGCCTGGAAGACAGGGGGAACGAACACTGAAGCTTTCTTT.

The chain recombines TRBV11-3 with TRBJ1-2, with TRBD1 as a possible D gene (6 bases). V was cut by 8 bases and J by 2 bases, with 18 bases left in between. This CDR3 is 15 amino acids long. Per germline, CDR1 SGHNT and CDR2 YENEEA. CDR3 sequence (DNA): TGTGCCAGCGTGGACTTTACAGGACAGAACTATGGCTACACCTTC. This gives the protein CASVDFTGQNYGYTF.

V gene TRBV29-1 combines with J gene TRBJ2-3, with TRBD1 matching 9 bases. The CDR3 is 13 residues long. V lost 6 bases, J lost 3 bases, and 4 bases stayed unmatched. The germline V gene encodes CDR1 SQVTM and CDR2 ANQGSEA. CDR3 in amino acids: CSVGTGMTDTQYF. CDR3 DNA: TGCAGCGTAGGGACAGGGATGACAGATACGCAGTATTTT.

This rearrangement joins TRBV1 to TRBJ2-2. TRBV1 is a documented pseudogene. This CDR3 has 14 residues. The CDR3 spells CASSQGANTGELFF. The DNA of the CDR3 is TGCGCCAGCAGCCAAGGGGCGAACACCGGGGAGCTGTTTTTT.

V and J are TRBV4-1 and TRBJ1-4; D not certain. This CDR3 is 16 amino acids long. CDR1 is MGHRA and CDR2 is YSYEKL in the germline V gene. Trimming took 1 base from V and 7 from J, leaving 16 bases between them. CDR3 coding DNA: TGCGCCAGCAGCCAAGGTTTAAAGACTGAGGGTGAAAAACTGTTTTTT. Protein product: CASSQGLKTEGEKLFF.

This clone is judged medium-sized. Other DNA sequences of this sample code for an identical CDR3. This sequence joins TRBV11-3 and TRBJ1-5; TRBD1 matches 7 bases. The CDR3 is 15 amino acids. The trim removed 3 bases at V and 7 bases at J, leaving 9 bases unmatched. Germline V gene sequence: CDR1 SGHNT, CDR2 YENEEA. DNA for the CDR3: TGTGCCAGCAGCTTGGACCAGGGGGTAGGGCAGCCCCAGCATTTT. This sequence encodes CASSLDQGVGQPQHF.